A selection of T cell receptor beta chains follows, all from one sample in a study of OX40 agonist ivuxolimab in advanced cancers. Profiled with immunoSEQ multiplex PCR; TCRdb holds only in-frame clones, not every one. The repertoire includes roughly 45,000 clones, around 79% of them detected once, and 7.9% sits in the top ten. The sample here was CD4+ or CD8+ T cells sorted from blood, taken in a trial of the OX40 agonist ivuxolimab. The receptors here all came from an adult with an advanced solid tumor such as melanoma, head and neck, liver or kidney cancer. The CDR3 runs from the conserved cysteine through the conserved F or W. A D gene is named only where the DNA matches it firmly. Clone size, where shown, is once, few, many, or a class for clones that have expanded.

CSVAKGGNTEAFF TGCAGCGTTGCGAAGGGAGGGAACACTGAAGCTTTCTTT - 13 - TRBJ1-1 TRBV29-1
CAWGTSGRSTDTQYF TGTGCCTGGGGGACTAGCGGGAGAAGCACAGATACGCAGTATTTT - 15 TRBD2 TRBJ2-3 TRBV30
CASSGQLSYEQYF TGCGCCAGCAGTGGACAGCTCTCCTACGAGCAGTACTTC once 13 - TRBJ2-7 TRBV10-1
CASSLEGRQGEKLFF TGTGCCAGCAGCTTAGAAGGGAGGCAAGGAGAAAAACTGTTTTTT - 15 - TRBJ1-4 TRBV7-9
CASSTGQGITLGTQYF TGCGCCAGCAGCACAGGACAGGGGATAACACTTGGTACGCAGTATTTT - 16 TRBD1 TRBJ2-3 TRBV5-1
CASSPMSGRANYNEQFF TGTGCCAGTAGTCCCATGAGCGGGAGGGCCAACTACAATGAGCAGTTCTTC - 17 TRBD2 TRBJ2-1 TRBV19
CASRARATGYGYTF TGTGCCAGCAGGGCACGGGCGACCGGCTATGGCTACACCTTC - 14 - TRBJ1-2 TRBV6-5
CATSSRDRGFPSYEQYF TGTGCCACCAGCAGTCGGGACAGGGGATTTCCTTCCTACGAGCAGTACTTC - 17 TRBD1 TRBJ2-7 TRBV15
CASSAGWTEAFF TGTGCCAGCAGCGCCGGATGGACAGAAGCTTTCTTT - 12 - TRBJ1-1 TRBV7-8
CASSSKRESTDTQYF TGTGCCAGCAGCTCCAAGCGGGAGAGCACAGATACGCAGTATTTT once 15 TRBD2 TRBJ2-3 TRBV5-4